These 25 T cell receptor beta chains share one sample of origin, sequenced in a study of shared T cell receptors in the human thymus. Produced via immunoSEQ multiplex PCR; TCRdb's table is partial and in-frame only. The table includes some 760,000 clones, 80% to 90% detected once. This same sample was also taken into another study, of human thymus T cells.

Sequenced input: thymocytes. The source of these receptors is a girl less than two years old with a congenital heart defect.

V gene TRBV2 combines with J gene TRBJ1-2; D may be TRBD1 (5 bases). CDR3 length equals 16 residues. V was shortened by 4 bases and J by 4 bases, with 19 bases between the two germline ends. CDR1 is SNHLY, CDR2 FYNNEI, per germline. The CDR3 reads CASSGRRAGIRYGYTF. CDR3 nucleotides: TGTGCCAGCAGTGGTAGGAGGGCAGGGATTCGCTATGGCTACACCTTC.

The V gene is TRBV5-1, the J gene TRBJ1-2; possible D gene TRBD1, 6 bases. CDR3 length: 16 amino acids. In germline, CDR1 is SGHRS, CDR2 YFSETQ. Trimming pared 0 bases from V and 7 bases from J, leaving 19 bases between. CDR3 amino acids: CASSLADSPKRAGYTF. The DNA for the CDR3 is TGCGCCAGCAGCTTGGCGGACAGCCCCAAAAGGGCTGGCTACACCTTC.

DNA for the CDR3: TGTGCCAGCAGCTTGGGTCTGGCGGGGGCCCGTAGCGGGGAGCTGTTTTTT. This translates into CASSLGLAGARSGELFF. The genes are TRBV5-6 and TRBJ2-2, with a possible D match to TRBD2 (7 bases). The germline gives CDR1 SGHDT, CDR2 YYEEEE. This CDR3 spans 17 amino acids. Trimming shortened V by 0 bases and J by 7 bases, and 19 bases separated the two germline ends.

This sequence joins TRBV28 and TRBJ1-1; D possibly corresponds to TRBD1 (6 bases). Trimming took off 11 bases at V and 5 bases at J, with 15 bases between the two ends. Germline V gene sequence: CDR1 MDHEN, CDR2 SYDVKM. CDR3 length: 12 residues. For the CDR3, the DNA is TGTGCCTCACAGGGAAGACAAACTGAAGCTTTCTTT. Translating it yields CASQGRQTEAFF.

This chain joins TRBV2 and TRBJ2-5, with 8 positions matching TRBD2. The germline gives CDR1 SNHLY, CDR2 FYNNEI. V lost 5 bases and J lost 12; bases outside the gene matches: 8. CDR3 length equals 12 residues. CDR3 DNA: TGTGCCAGCAGTACTCATAGCGGGATCGAGTACTTC. Protein: CASSTHSGIEYF.

V is TRBV11-1 and J is TRBJ1-1; D is possibly TRBD1 (6 bases). From germline, CDR1 is SGHAT and CDR2 FQDESV (reference sequence). V lost 10 bases to trimming and J lost 4 bases, with 16 bases between them. The CDR3 loop spans 13 amino acids. The CDR3 region has the DNA TGTGCCAACAAACGTCCAGGGGCCACTGAAGCTTTCTTT. It translates to CANKRPGATEAFF.

This chain uses TRBV27 with TRBJ2-3; the D gene is possibly TRBD1 (5 bases). Germline V gives CDR1 MNHEY, CDR2 SMNVEV (reference sequence). CDR3 length equals 15 residues. V lost 6 bases and J lost 5, with 18 bases in between. CDR3 loop: CASSQGRGSEDTQYF. The CDR3 DNA reads TGTGCCAGCAGCCAGGGCCGAGGCAGTGAAGATACGCAGTATTTT.

V and J are TRBV7-9 and TRBJ1-5, with a possible D match to TRBD1 (6 bases). The V gene's germline CDR1 is SEHNR and CDR2 FQNEAQ (reference sequence). This CDR3 spans 15 amino acids. The V gene lost 1 base and the J gene lost 5 bases, with 12 bases spanning the gap. The CDR3: CASSLVGTGYQPQHF. CDR3 DNA sequence: TGTGCCAGCAGCTTAGTAGGAACAGGGTATCAGCCCCAGCATTTT. Full variable domain (missing parts from reference TRBV7-9 and TRBJ1-5): DTGVSQNPRHKITKRGQNVTFRCDPISEHNRLYWYRQTLGQGPEFLTYFQNEAQLEKSRLLSDRFSAERPKGSFSTLEIQRTEQGDSAMYLCASSLVGTGYQPQHFGDGTRLSIL.

The rearrangement links TRBV4-1 to TRBJ1-1, with a tentative D call TRBD1 (5 bases). This CDR3 is built from 14 residues. The ends were cut back, 2 bases at V and 4 bases at J, with 11 bases in the middle. Germline V gene data show CDR1 as MGHRA and CDR2 as YSYEKL. In DNA, the CDR3 is TGCGCCAGCAGCCAACGGACCACAGGCACTGAAGCTTTCTTT. It is translated as CASSQRTTGTEAFF.

The chain couples TRBV13 to TRBJ2-3; 12 bases agree with TRBD2. Germline V lookup: CDR1 PRHDT, CDR2 FYEKMQ (reference sequence). This CDR3 is 23 amino acids long. The ends lost 3 bases at V and 1 base at J; junction bases unmatched: 23. The CDR3 sequence: CASSFECSSGGVRTGRGTDTQYF. As DNA, the CDR3 is TGTGCCAGCAGCTTTGAGTGTTCTAGCGGGGGGGTTAGGACTGGGAGGGGCACAGATACGCAGTATTTT.

The table lists this clone with a count of one. The genes are TRBV25-1 and TRBJ1-6; D is perhaps TRBD1 (6 bases). Germline values: CDR1 MGHDK, CDR2 SYGVNS. V lost 8 bases and J lost 5, with 13 bases in between. This CDR3 region has 14 residues. The CDR3 is CASVPGHNNSPLHF. The CDR3 DNA follows: TGTGCCAGCGTCCCGGGACACAATAATTCACCCCTCCACTTT.

The chain carries TRBV5-4 and TRBJ2-7; D may be TRBD2 (5 bases). Germline CDR1 reads SGHNT; CDR2 reads YYREEE (reference sequence). This CDR3 is 15 amino acids long. Trimming removed 1 base at V and 1 base at J, with 12 bases between. The CDR3 region is CASSLLGGFSYEQYF. In nucleotides, the CDR3 is TGTGCCAGCAGCTTGTTAGGCGGGTTTTCCTACGAGCAGTACTTC.

This clone was counted a few times. The chain recombines TRBV12-5 with TRBJ1-1; D remains unclear. The CDR3 covers 13 residues. Germline V gene data show CDR1 as LGHNT and CDR2 as FRNRAP. The V and J ends lost 4 bases and 8 bases respectively, with 14 bases between them. CDR3 sequence (DNA): TGTGCTAGTGGTTACGAGAGGGCGTCAGAAGCTTTCTTT. Translated, it gives CASGYERASEAFF.

As concerns this clone: Its ends do not fully match the called genes, so a read error is possible. The sample carries other DNA sequences with the same CDR3. The chain recombines TRBV11-2 with TRBJ1-6, with 7 bases lining up with TRBD1. In germline, CDR1 is SGHAT, CDR2 FQNNGV. CDR3 length equals 16 residues. The CDR3 sequence: CASSLELQGPNSPLHF. The CDR3 DNA reads as TGTGCCAGCAGCCTCGAGTTACAGGGGCCAAATTCCCCCCTCCACTTT.

The V and J genes are TRBV27 and TRBJ2-1; 8 bases match TRBD2. Trimming took 6 bases from V and 7 from J; bases not matched to a gene: 11. Germline-derived CDR1 and CDR2 are MNHEY and SMNVEV (reference sequence). The CDR3 extends over 15 amino acids. This chain's CDR3 is CASSLGGGLWNEQFF. The CDR3 bases are TGTGCCAGCAGCCTCGGGGGGGGTTTGTGGAATGAGCAGTTCTTC.

This chain links TRBV28 with TRBJ1-4, with TRBD1 matching 7 bases. This CDR3 has 15 residues. Germline V gene sequence: CDR1 MDHEN, CDR2 SYDVKM. V gave up 5 bases and J gave up 5 bases; unmatched junction bases: 8. DNA of the CDR3: TGTGCCAGCAGTCTAGACAGGGTTTGGAATGAAAAACTGTTTTTT. Translation gives CASSLDRVWNEKLFF.

The chain couples TRBV5-4 to TRBJ1-1; D perhaps matches TRBD1 (5 bases). The CDR3 is made up of 14 amino acids. The V and J ends lost 1 base and 1 base respectively, with 8 bases between them. In germline, CDR1 is SGHNT, CDR2 YYREEE (reference sequence). The CDR3 region is CASSLQGGNTEAFF. DNA for the CDR3: TGTGCCAGCAGCTTGCAGGGAGGGAACACTGAAGCTTTCTTT.

This clone has just one count. This chain connects TRBV6-1 to TRBJ2-5; perhaps TRBD2 as D (5 bases). This CDR3 has 14 residues. V was shortened by 0 bases and J by 7 bases, with 12 bases between the two germline ends. CDR1 and CDR2 from the germline V gene are MNHNS and SASEGT. The CDR3 coding sequence is TGTGCCAGCAGTGAAGCGGCTAGGCGGGCGACCCAGTACTTC. Its translation is CASSEAARRATQYF.

V and J are TRBV14 and TRBJ2-1, with 8 bases identical to TRBD1. J lost 9 bases, V lost 2 bases, and 15 bases had no gene match. The CDR3 totals 17 residues. CDR1 SGHDN and CDR2 FVKESK come from the germline V gene. The CDR3 region is CASSQLIRDRQSCEQFF. The CDR3 bases are TGTGCCAGCAGCCAACTAATCCGGGACAGGCAATCGTGTGAGCAGTTCTTC.

The V gene is TRBV29-1, the J gene TRBJ2-1; 11 bases are a match to TRBD2. CDR3 length equals 17 residues. Trimming at V came to 3 bases and at J to 3 bases, leaving 10 bases not matched to a gene. From germline, CDR1 is SQVTM and CDR2 ANQGSEA. The CDR3 spells CSVEAAQLAGVYNEQFF. In DNA, the CDR3 is TGCAGCGTTGAGGCCGCTCAACTAGCGGGGGTCTACAATGAGCAGTTCTTC.

The rearrangement joins TRBV21-1 to TRBJ2-2; the table assigns TRBD1, which was not confirmed against the DNA. TRBV21-1 is a pseudogene segment. The CDR3 totals 17 residues. The DNA for the CDR3 is TGTGCCAGCAGCAAAGGAGAATGGACAGGGATTGCCGGGGAGCTGTTTTTT. It codes for CASSKGEWTGIAGELFF.

This clone was seen once. V gene TRBV6-4 combines with J gene TRBJ1-2; D ambiguous. This CDR3 has 14 amino acids. Germline CDR1 MRHNA, CDR2 SNTAGT. The V end lost 0 bases, the J end lost 1 base, and 6 bases lay between the germline ends. CDR3: CASSDSPDNYGYTF. The CDR3, as DNA: TGTGCCAGCAGTGACTCGCCAGATAACTATGGCTACACCTTC.

V is TRBV5-4 and J is TRBJ1-4; the match to TRBD1 covers 9 bases. This CDR3 has 20 amino acids. Per the germline V gene, CDR1 is SGHNT and CDR2 is YYREEE (reference sequence). The J segment lost 0 bases and the V segment lost 0 bases, leaving 12 bases of the junction unmatched. DNA for the CDR3: TGTGCCAGCAGCTTGGCCAAGACCGGGACAGGGACCCCAACTAATGAAAAACTGTTTTTT. Its translation is CASSLAKTGTGTPTNEKLFF.

This chain links TRBV4-3 with TRBJ2-7; maybe TRBD2 (5 bases). CDR1 and CDR2 from the germline V gene are LGHNA and YSLEER. This CDR3 comprises 13 residues. V was cut by 1 base and J by 6 bases, with 10 bases left in between. The CDR3 loop is CASSQGVRGEQYF. The CDR3 DNA sequence: TGCGCCAGCAGCCAAGGGGTCCGGGGCGAGCAGTACTTC.

This rearrangement joins TRBV4-1 to TRBJ1-1, with 10 bases fitting TRBD1. Germline lookup yields CDR1 MGHRA and CDR2 YSYEKL. The CDR3 totals 15 residues. V was pared by 4 bases and J by 5 bases, with 7 bases of the junction left unmatched. The CDR3: CASSRIDRGLTEAFF. The CDR3 coding sequence is TGCGCCAGCAGCCGTATCGACAGGGGGCTTACTGAAGCTTTCTTT.